The sequence of this TCR beta chain was determined in a study of T cell repertoires in cytomegalovirus infection. Germline V CDR1 and CDR2: SGDLS, YYNGEE. With 2 bases clipped from V and 2 bases from J, the junction kept 4 bases outside the gene matches. The CDR3 runs to 14 residues. From the reads, TCRdb called clonotypes with MiXCR, one entry per CDR3 protein. The repertoire holds about 160,000 distinct CDR3 sequences, with 15% to 20% as singletons. This clonotype was seen more than once but under ten times. The chain joins TRBV9 to TRBJ2-7; TRBD1 matches 7 bases. This receptor was obtained from a human donor in good health (CMV status not recorded). Some clones in this sample may be carry-over from other donors' samples. The sample taken for sequencing was CD8+ T cells from PBMCs. The CDR3 nucleotides read TGTGCCAGCAGCGTTGGGGACAGTCCCTACGAGCAGTACTTC. Translating it yields CASSVGDSPYEQYF.